This T cell receptor (gamma chain) was captured in a study of gamma delta lymphoproliferative disorders and STAT genes (dated by TCRdb to 2017 to 2018). Turning to the overall study: Gamma-chain libraries were prepared from at least 50 ng of genomic DNA using the LymphoTrack Dx TCRG Assay. Because no corresponding Invivoscribe delta assay was available, delta-chain libraries were prepared according to the standard operating procedure of the EuroClonality-NGS working group. The study profiled TCR gamma and delta CDR3 repertoires by deep sequencing in Tgammadelta lymphoproliferative disease patients and healthy controls, within a larger immunophenotypic and STAT-mutation study. To confirm results, a couple of gamma-chain samples and every delta-chain sample were sequenced twice. Here is what the overall study found, with its caveats: When whole repertoires were clustered, gamma repertoires from patients grouped apart from those of healthy controls, but delta repertoires did not separate between the groups. Control T cells likely spanned varied maturation stages, while leukemic cells were skewed toward terminal effectors, potentially limiting patient-control comparisons. The authors pointed out that NGS specificity may be lower at low frequencies, so whether leukemic clones are public or private needs to be confirmed. Almost every major gamma and delta clonotype in patients was public, meaning shared with at least one healthy donor, and only a couple of gamma clonotypes were private to disease.

Based on its abundance in the sample, this clone is medium-sized (0.01 to 0.1%). There is no known antigen for this receptor. Qualities for individual bases were not recorded, and no much larger clone is one base off. CDR1 and CDR2 were assigned from the germline V gene as EGSNGY and YDSYNSKV. The junction shows trimming of 0 bases on V and 8 bases on J, and the gene matches do not reach 4 bases of it. The CDR3 measures 12 amino acids from cysteine to phenylalanine. Only the CDR3 DNA is retained, 36 bases long and in frame from the first base. Both library methods used multiplex PCR with primers targeting conserved V and J regions of the TCR genes. Amplicons were purified, pooled and sequenced on an Illumina MiSeq platform. The original pipeline was this. V(D)J alignment, clonotype assembly and translation were done with MiXCR, while functionality assessment and CDR3 repertoire analyses were done with VDJtools. The IMGT definition of CDR3 was applied, and only productive sequences using functional genes were analyzed, with ORF genes and pseudogenes left out. A custom Python script searched for identical amino acid CDR3s of major clonotypes (frequency >=5%) across all patients and controls. A one-sided non-parametric Wilcoxon test was used to compare clonotype frequencies between patients and controls. TCRdb reran clone calling on the public reads with CATT; rows sharing one DNA sequence were then combined. TCRdb's processing, not the study's, gives the V and J calls here. The sample contains around 4,500 gamma-chain clones, roughly 7.9% of them found a single time. The ten largest clonotypes hold 2.9% of the sample.

TCR sequencing was performed on genomic DNA from peripheral blood mononuclear cells isolated from patients and controls. Controls were approximately 23 healthy adult blood donors, with a median age of about 70 years and some twelve males and around eleven females, matched to patients for age and sex. Sequencing was performed on blood. The rearranged segments are TRGV2 and TRGJ1 or TRGJ2. The J gene was not available in TCRdb and was assigned here by matching the DNA to germline segments. This clonotype originated in a human donor in good health. The CDR3 reads as follows: CATWDGPDKKLF. Here is the DNA: TGTGCCACCTGGGACGGGCCTGATAAGAAACTCTTT.